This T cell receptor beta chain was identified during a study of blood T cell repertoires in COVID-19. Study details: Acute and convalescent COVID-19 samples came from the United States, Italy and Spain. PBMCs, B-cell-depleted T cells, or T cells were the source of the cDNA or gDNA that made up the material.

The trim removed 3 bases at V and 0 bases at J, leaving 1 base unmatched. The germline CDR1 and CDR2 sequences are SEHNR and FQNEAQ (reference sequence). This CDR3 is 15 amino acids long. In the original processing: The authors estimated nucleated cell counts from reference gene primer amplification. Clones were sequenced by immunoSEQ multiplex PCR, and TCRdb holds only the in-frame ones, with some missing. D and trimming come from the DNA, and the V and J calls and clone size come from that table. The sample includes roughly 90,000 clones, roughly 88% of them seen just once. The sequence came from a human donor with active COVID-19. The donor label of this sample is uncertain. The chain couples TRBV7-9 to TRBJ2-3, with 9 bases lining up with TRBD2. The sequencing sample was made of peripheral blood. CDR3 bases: TGTGCCAGCAGCTTTAGCGGGGGCAGCACAGATACGCAGTATTTT. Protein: CASSFSGGSTDTQYF.